Listed below are T cell receptor beta chains from one sample, sequenced in a study of blood T cell repertoires in COVID-19. Measured with immunoSEQ multiplex PCR; TCRdb has only the in-frame clones, and not every one. The sample contains roughly 300,000 clones, over 75% of which appear only once. Sequenced sample: PBMCs or T cells enriched from blood (not recorded which). The receptors come from a woman in her 30s who had recovered from COVID-19. The CDR3 runs from the conserved cysteine through the conserved F or W. The D gene is left open where the match is weak. Size values are once, few and many counts, or a class for expanded clones, and some rows have none.

d_gene: NA; j_gene: TRBJ2-7; abundance: NA; v_gene: TRBV29-1; CDR3aa: CSVVSPPSSYEQYF; CDR3nt: TGCAGCGTTGTTAGCCCTCCGAGCTCCTACGAGCAGTACTTC
d_gene: NA; j_gene: TRBJ2-7; abundance: NA; v_gene: TRBV30; CDR3aa: CAWSEFGDKQYF; CDR3nt: TGTGCCTGGAGTGAGTTTGGGGACAAGCAGTACTTC
d_gene: TRBD1; j_gene: TRBJ1-5; abundance: NA; v_gene: TRBV19; CDR3aa: CASSIGRDRVIQPQHF; CDR3nt: TGTGCCAGTAGTATCGGACGAGACAGGGTGATTCAGCCCCAGCATTTT
d_gene: TRBD1; j_gene: TRBJ2-2; abundance: once; v_gene: TRBV11-3; CDR3aa: CASSSRTGLETGELFF; CDR3nt: TGTGCCAGCAGCTCAAGGACAGGGTTGGAGACCGGGGAGCTGTTTTTT
d_gene: NA; j_gene: TRBJ2-5; abundance: once; v_gene: TRBV6-5; CDR3aa: CASSYSGGQETQYF; CDR3nt: TGTGCCAGCAGTTACTCGGGGGGTCAAGAGACCCAGTACTTC
d_gene: TRBD2; j_gene: TRBJ2-5; abundance: NA; v_gene: TRBV9; CDR3aa: CASSVSSGGETQYF; CDR3nt: TGTGCCAGCAGCGTGTCTAGCGGGGGAGAGACCCAGTACTTC
d_gene: TRBD2; j_gene: TRBJ2-7; abundance: NA; v_gene: TRBV14; CDR3aa: CASSLGLAVSYEQYF; CDR3nt: TGTGCCAGCAGCCTTGGACTAGCGGTCTCCTACGAGCAGTACTTC
d_gene: TRBD1; j_gene: TRBJ1-1; abundance: NA; v_gene: TRBV28; CDR3aa: CASSLRTGRVTEAFF; CDR3nt: TGTGCCAGCAGTCTTAGGACAGGGCGTGTCACTGAAGCTTTCTTT
d_gene: NA; j_gene: TRBJ2-1; abundance: few; v_gene: TRBV30; CDR3aa: CAWSILRLDHNEQFF; CDR3nt: TGTGCCTGGAGTATTTTGAGACTAGACCACAATGAGCAGTTCTTC
d_gene: NA; j_gene: TRBJ1-1; abundance: NA; v_gene: TRBV29-1; CDR3aa: CSVVTGTTEAFF; CDR3nt: TGCAGCGTTGTTACAGGGACCACTGAAGCTTTCTTT
d_gene: TRBD1; j_gene: TRBJ1-5; abundance: NA; v_gene: TRBV24-1; CDR3aa: CATSDPGTGDQPQHF; CDR3nt: TGTGCCACCAGTGACCCCGGGACAGGCGATCAGCCCCAGCATTTT
d_gene: TRBD1; j_gene: TRBJ1-2; abundance: NA; v_gene: TRBV19; CDR3aa: CASSTSLGQGSGYTF; CDR3nt: TGTGCCAGTAGTACCTCACTCGGACAGGGATCTGGCTACACCTTC
d_gene: TRBD1; j_gene: TRBJ1-2; abundance: NA; v_gene: TRBV28; CDR3aa: CASSTPPRDRGNGYTF; CDR3nt: TGTGCCAGCAGTACGCCCCCCCGGGACAGGGGGAATGGCTACACCTTC
d_gene: NA; j_gene: TRBJ2-1; abundance: NA; v_gene: TRBV6-4; CDR3aa: CASSDRGETNEQFF; CDR3nt: TGTGCCAGCAGTGACCGGGGAGAGACAAATGAGCAGTTCTTC
d_gene: TRBD1; j_gene: TRBJ1-2; abundance: NA; v_gene: TRBV28; CDR3aa: CASSLSHPAVTGAQGGYTF; CDR3nt: TGTGCCAGCAGTTTAAGTCACCCGGCCGTTACAGGGGCCCAAGGTGGCTACACCTTC
d_gene: NA; j_gene: TRBJ1-3; abundance: NA; v_gene: TRBV15; CDR3aa: CATSRDLGNSGNTIYF; CDR3nt: TGTGCCACCAGCAGAGATCTCGGGAACTCTGGAAACACCATATATTTT
d_gene: NA; j_gene: TRBJ2-7; abundance: NA; v_gene: TRBV19; CDR3aa: CASSVSGSSSYEQYF; CDR3nt: TGTGCCAGTAGTGTCAGCGGGTCCAGCTCCTACGAGCAGTACTTC
d_gene: TRBD2; j_gene: TRBJ2-3; abundance: NA; v_gene: TRBV5-5; CDR3aa: CASSLGLAGVADTQYF; CDR3nt: TGTGCCAGCAGCTTAGGGCTAGCGGGAGTCGCAGATACGCAGTATTTT
d_gene: NA; j_gene: TRBJ1-1; abundance: NA; v_gene: TRBV3-1/TRBV3-2; CDR3aa: CASSQDARNTEAFF; CDR3nt: TGTGCCAGCAGCCAAGATGCCAGGAACACTGAAGCTTTCTTT
d_gene: NA; j_gene: TRBJ2-7; abundance: NA; v_gene: TRBV4-1; CDR3aa: CASSQGRTDGIYEQYF; CDR3nt: TGCGCCAGCAGCCAAGGACGGACAGACGGGATCTACGAGCAGTACTTC
d_gene: NA; j_gene: TRBJ1-3; abundance: NA; v_gene: TRBV27; CDR3aa: CASSFSPGNTIYF; CDR3nt: TGTGCCAGCAGTTTCAGTCCTGGAAACACCATATATTTT